The 3 T cell receptor beta chains reported below all come from one sample, sequenced in a study of shared clonotypes between healthy human individuals. Produced via immunoSEQ multiplex PCR; TCRdb's table is partial and in-frame only. The sample yields about 2 million clones, roughly 95% seen once. Specimen: naive CD4+ T cells sorted from blood. This sample's subset: CD45RA+ positively selected. All receptors come from a man younger than 30 in good health.

This chain joins TRBV12-5 and TRBJ2-3; weak D call: TRBD2 (5 bases). In germline, CDR1 is LGHNT, CDR2 FRNRAP. The CDR3 contains 16 residues. V lost 0 bases, J lost 0 bases, and 10 bases lay in between. In nucleotides, the CDR3 is TGTGCTAGTGGTTTGGTAATAAGCGGTAGCACAGATACGCAGTATTTT. Its translation: CASGLVISGSTDTQYF.

The J gene is TRBJ2-3, the V gene TRBV5-4; D tentatively reads TRBD1 or TRBD2 (5 bases each). The germline CDR1 and CDR2 sequences are SGHNT and YYREEE (reference sequence). Trimming cost V 4 bases and J 2 bases, with 11 bases left between them. This CDR3 region has 14 residues. CDR3 loop: CASSLRGATDTQYF. The DNA of the CDR3 is TGTGCCAGCAGCCTCCGAGGGGCCACAGATACGCAGTATTTT.

V usage is TRBV15 and J usage is TRBJ1-2; D unresolved. Germline CDR1 reads LNHNV; CDR2 reads YYDKDF (reference sequence). The CDR3 is 14 residues long. V lost 5 bases, J lost 7 bases, and 17 bases lay in between. CDR3 sequence reads: CATSPSGNSAGYTF. As DNA, the CDR3 is TGTGCCACCAGCCCCTCGGGGAACTCGGCTGGCTACACCTTC.